This record looks at one T cell receptor (beta chain) sequence and its context. Profiling relied on immunoSEQ multiplex PCR, and the TCRdb table lists in-frame clones only, not all of them. This table holds tens of thousands of clones, about nine tenths found once. These data originate in a study of neoadjuvant nivolumab and ipilimumab in lung cancer. This CDR3 contains 14 residues. Germline CDR1 and CDR2: SGHDN and FVKESK. V was pared by 8 bases and J by 10 bases, with 13 bases of the junction left unmatched. Sequences were derived from peripheral blood, sampled after neoadjuvant nivolumab, alone or with ipilimumab, at or shortly before surgery. V is TRBV14 and J is TRBJ1-4; TRBD1 aligns across 7 bases. The clonotype was recovered from an adult with non-small cell lung cancer. CDR3 protein: CASQPGTASGKLFF. CDR3 nucleotide sequence: TGTGCCAGCCAACCCGGGACAGCCTCTGGAAAACTGTTTTTT.